This is a list of T cell receptor beta chains from one sample in a study of blood T cell repertoires in COVID-19. Sequencing used immunoSEQ multiplex PCR; TCRdb keeps in-frame clones, though not all of them. The profile shows 250,000 to 350,000 clones, roughly 90% of them singletons. The sample taken for sequencing was peripheral blood. These receptors were taken from a woman aged 70 to 79 with COVID-19, enrolled during active disease. The CDR3 runs from the conserved cysteine through the conserved F or W. The order of the fields is clone size, D gene, J gene, V gene, CDR3 DNA, CDR3 protein. The D gene is left open where the match is weak. Some rows mark clone size as missing; the rest say once, few, many or name a class of expanded clone.

abundance: -
d_gene: -
j_gene: TRBJ1-2
v_gene: TRBV19
CDR3nt: TGTGCCAGTACCCCGGACAGATTCCTGGGCTACACCTTC
CDR3aa: CASTPDRFLGYTF

abundance: once
d_gene: TRBD1
j_gene: TRBJ1-4
v_gene: TRBV5-1
CDR3nt: TGCGCCAGCAGCTCCGGACAGGGGACTAATGAAAAACTGTTTTTT
CDR3aa: CASSSGQGTNEKLFF

abundance: -
d_gene: TRBD1
j_gene: TRBJ1-6
v_gene: TRBV5-1
CDR3nt: TGCGCCAGCAGCTTGGAGGGACAGGGATTACCCCTCCACTTT
CDR3aa: CASSLEGQGLPLHF

abundance: few
d_gene: TRBD1
j_gene: TRBJ1-1
v_gene: TRBV5-1
CDR3nt: TGCGCCAGCAGCTTGGGGGGGACAGCAGAAGCTTTCTTT
CDR3aa: CASSLGGTAEAFF

abundance: -
d_gene: -
j_gene: TRBJ2-5
v_gene: TRBV4-2
CDR3nt: TGTGCCAGCAGCCAACAGGGTTGGGAGACCCAGTACTTC
CDR3aa: CASSQQGWETQYF

abundance: few
d_gene: -
j_gene: TRBJ1-1
v_gene: TRBV6-5
CDR3nt: TGTGCCAGCAGTTACCAGGAAAAAGCTTTCTTT
CDR3aa: CASSYQEKAFF

abundance: -
d_gene: -
j_gene: TRBJ2-1
v_gene: TRBV21-1
CDR3nt: TGTGCCAGCAGCATTAGACAGGGGAGCAACAATGAGCAGTTCTTC
CDR3aa: CASSIRQGSNNEQFF

abundance: -
d_gene: TRBD1
j_gene: TRBJ2-7
v_gene: TRBV7-2
CDR3nt: TGTGCCAGCAGCTCCCAGGGACAGGGAAACGAGCAGTACTTC
CDR3aa: CASSSQGQGNEQYF

abundance: -
d_gene: TRBD1
j_gene: TRBJ2-3
v_gene: TRBV28
CDR3nt: TGTGCCAGCAGTTCCCGACAGGGAAGGGGAACAGATACGCAGTATTTT
CDR3aa: CASSSRQGRGTDTQYF

abundance: -
d_gene: -
j_gene: TRBJ2-1
v_gene: TRBV7-2
CDR3nt: TGTGCCAGCACCCCGGTGGGGGCTCCCTCCTACAATGAGCAGTTCTTC
CDR3aa: CASTPVGAPSYNEQFF

abundance: -
d_gene: TRBD1
j_gene: TRBJ1-2
v_gene: TRBV5-4
CDR3nt: TGTGCCAGCAGCCATCCGGGACAGCTCTATGGCTACACCTTC
CDR3aa: CASSHPGQLYGYTF

abundance: -
d_gene: -
j_gene: TRBJ1-5
v_gene: TRBV27
CDR3nt: TGTGCCAGCTCTTCCAGGGGCCCCAATCAGCCCCAGCATTTT
CDR3aa: CASSSRGPNQPQHF

abundance: once
d_gene: TRBD2
j_gene: TRBJ2-7
v_gene: TRBV7-2
CDR3nt: TGTGCCAGCAGCTCTAGCGGGGGGGAAACCTACGAGCAGTACTTC
CDR3aa: CASSSSGGETYEQYF

abundance: -
d_gene: -
j_gene: TRBJ2-5
v_gene: TRBV7-9
CDR3nt: TGTGCCAGCAGCTTAGTCCAGGAGACCCAGTACTTC
CDR3aa: CASSLVQETQYF

abundance: -
d_gene: -
j_gene: TRBJ1-2
v_gene: TRBV5-5
CDR3nt: TGTGCCAGCAGCCTCGACAGTTATCTCAGAGGCTACACCTTC
CDR3aa: CASSLDSYLRGYTF

abundance: few
d_gene: -
j_gene: TRBJ1-5
v_gene: TRBV5-3
CDR3nt: TGTGCCAGAAGCTTGGAAGAGGACATCAGTCAGCCCCAGCATTTT
CDR3aa: CARSLEEDISQPQHF

abundance: -
d_gene: -
j_gene: TRBJ1-1
v_gene: TRBV9
CDR3nt: TGTGCCAGCAGCGTAGCACAGGCGAACACTGAAGCTTTCTTT
CDR3aa: CASSVAQANTEAFF

abundance: -
d_gene: -
j_gene: TRBJ2-5
v_gene: TRBV4-2
CDR3nt: TGTGCCAGCAGCCACGGATCAGGGAAGGGGCAAGAGACCCAGTACTTC
CDR3aa: CASSHGSGKGQETQYF

abundance: once
d_gene: -
j_gene: TRBJ1-2
v_gene: TRBV7-2
CDR3nt: TGTGCCAGCAGCACTCGGGTTACCTATGGCTACACCTTC
CDR3aa: CASSTRVTYGYTF

abundance: -
d_gene: -
j_gene: TRBJ2-5
v_gene: TRBV9
CDR3nt: TGTGCCAGCACCGGACCCGGAGGGGAGACCCAGTACTTC
CDR3aa: CASTGPGGETQYF

abundance: once
d_gene: TRBD2
j_gene: TRBJ2-5
v_gene: TRBV13
CDR3nt: TGTGCCAGCAGCTTTAGCGGGGGCGGGGGAGAGACCCAGTACTTC
CDR3aa: CASSFSGGGGETQYF

abundance: -
d_gene: -
j_gene: TRBJ2-2
v_gene: TRBV24-1
CDR3nt: TGTGCCACCAGTGATCAAGGGGCCACCGGGGAGCTGTTTTTT
CDR3aa: CATSDQGATGELFF

abundance: -
d_gene: TRBD2
j_gene: TRBJ2-3
v_gene: TRBV7-9
CDR3nt: TGTGCCAGCAGCTTAGCGGTCGGGGGGGCCGCAGATACGCAGTATTTT
CDR3aa: CASSLAVGGAADTQYF

abundance: -
d_gene: TRBD1
j_gene: TRBJ1-1
v_gene: TRBV7-2
CDR3nt: TGTGCCAGCAGCTACATTGGACAGGCTGAAGAAGCTTTCTTT
CDR3aa: CASSYIGQAEEAFF

abundance: -
d_gene: -
j_gene: TRBJ2-5
v_gene: TRBV2
CDR3nt: TGTGCCAGCAGTGAGGCCTCAGAGACCCAGTACTTC
CDR3aa: CASSEASETQYF

abundance: few
d_gene: -
j_gene: TRBJ1-6
v_gene: TRBV25-1
CDR3nt: TGTGCCAGCAGTGTTGGGGGAGGCTATAATTCACCCCTCCACTTT
CDR3aa: CASSVGGGYNSPLHF

abundance: -
d_gene: TRBD2
j_gene: TRBJ2-7
v_gene: TRBV7-2
CDR3nt: TGTGCCAGCAGCTGGGACTACTACTACGAGCAGTACTTC
CDR3aa: CASSWDYYYEQYF

abundance: -
d_gene: TRBD1
j_gene: TRBJ2-7
v_gene: TRBV9
CDR3nt: TGTGCCAGCAGCCCGACAGGGGCCTTAACCTACGAGCAGTACTTC
CDR3aa: CASSPTGALTYEQYF

abundance: -
d_gene: -
j_gene: TRBJ2-7
v_gene: TRBV5-1
CDR3nt: TGCGCCAGCAGCTTGGACGGGGTCGAGCAGTACTTC
CDR3aa: CASSLDGVEQYF

abundance: -
d_gene: -
j_gene: TRBJ1-1
v_gene: TRBV7-2
CDR3nt: TGTGCCAGCAGCTTAGTTCCCGGGGCTTTCTTT
CDR3aa: CASSLVPGAFF

abundance: -
d_gene: -
j_gene: TRBJ2-7
v_gene: TRBV5-1
CDR3nt: TGCGCCAGCAGCTTGGGGACATCCTCCTACGAGCAGTACTTC
CDR3aa: CASSLGTSSYEQYF

abundance: -
d_gene: TRBD1
j_gene: TRBJ2-1
v_gene: TRBV2
CDR3nt: TGTGCCAGCAGTGGACCGTCGACAGGGGCTGGTCAAGGGTACAATGAGCAGTTCTTC
CDR3aa: CASSGPSTGAGQGYNEQFF

abundance: -
d_gene: -
j_gene: TRBJ2-3
v_gene: TRBV12-5
CDR3nt: TGTGCTAGTGGTTTGGTACCCGGGGGTGTCACAGATACGCAGTATTTT
CDR3aa: CASGLVPGGVTDTQYF

abundance: -
d_gene: -
j_gene: TRBJ1-2
v_gene: TRBV7-9
CDR3nt: TGTGCCAGCAGCGACCCAGGGGAACGCTATGGCTACACCTTC
CDR3aa: CASSDPGERYGYTF

abundance: -
d_gene: TRBD2
j_gene: TRBJ2-5
v_gene: TRBV4-3
CDR3nt: TGCGCCAGCAGCCAAGATCATCGCGGGGGGGCCGGGGAGACCCAGTACTTC
CDR3aa: CASSQDHRGGAGETQYF

abundance: -
d_gene: TRBD1
j_gene: TRBJ1-6
v_gene: TRBV18
CDR3nt: TGTGCCAGCTCCGGGACAGGGGGCTCTAATTCACCCCTCCACTTT
CDR3aa: CASSGTGGSNSPLHF

abundance: -
d_gene: -
j_gene: TRBJ2-1
v_gene: TRBV12-3/TRBV12-4
CDR3nt: TGTGCCAGCACTACTTTTGAGGTGCCCCCTACGTTCTTC
CDR3aa: CASTTFEVPPTFF

abundance: -
d_gene: -
j_gene: TRBJ1-3
v_gene: TRBV7-2
CDR3nt: TGTGCCAGCAGCTTTCAAACAGGGACCTCTGGAAACACCATATATTTT
CDR3aa: CASSFQTGTSGNTIYF

abundance: -
d_gene: -
j_gene: TRBJ1-1
v_gene: TRBV28
CDR3nt: TGTGCCAGCTGGGGATGGGAGGCGACTGAAGCTTTCTTT
CDR3aa: CASWGWEATEAFF

abundance: -
d_gene: -
j_gene: TRBJ1-2
v_gene: TRBV7-8
CDR3nt: TGTGCCAGCAGCCATGTACTTAACTATGGCTACACCTTC
CDR3aa: CASSHVLNYGYTF